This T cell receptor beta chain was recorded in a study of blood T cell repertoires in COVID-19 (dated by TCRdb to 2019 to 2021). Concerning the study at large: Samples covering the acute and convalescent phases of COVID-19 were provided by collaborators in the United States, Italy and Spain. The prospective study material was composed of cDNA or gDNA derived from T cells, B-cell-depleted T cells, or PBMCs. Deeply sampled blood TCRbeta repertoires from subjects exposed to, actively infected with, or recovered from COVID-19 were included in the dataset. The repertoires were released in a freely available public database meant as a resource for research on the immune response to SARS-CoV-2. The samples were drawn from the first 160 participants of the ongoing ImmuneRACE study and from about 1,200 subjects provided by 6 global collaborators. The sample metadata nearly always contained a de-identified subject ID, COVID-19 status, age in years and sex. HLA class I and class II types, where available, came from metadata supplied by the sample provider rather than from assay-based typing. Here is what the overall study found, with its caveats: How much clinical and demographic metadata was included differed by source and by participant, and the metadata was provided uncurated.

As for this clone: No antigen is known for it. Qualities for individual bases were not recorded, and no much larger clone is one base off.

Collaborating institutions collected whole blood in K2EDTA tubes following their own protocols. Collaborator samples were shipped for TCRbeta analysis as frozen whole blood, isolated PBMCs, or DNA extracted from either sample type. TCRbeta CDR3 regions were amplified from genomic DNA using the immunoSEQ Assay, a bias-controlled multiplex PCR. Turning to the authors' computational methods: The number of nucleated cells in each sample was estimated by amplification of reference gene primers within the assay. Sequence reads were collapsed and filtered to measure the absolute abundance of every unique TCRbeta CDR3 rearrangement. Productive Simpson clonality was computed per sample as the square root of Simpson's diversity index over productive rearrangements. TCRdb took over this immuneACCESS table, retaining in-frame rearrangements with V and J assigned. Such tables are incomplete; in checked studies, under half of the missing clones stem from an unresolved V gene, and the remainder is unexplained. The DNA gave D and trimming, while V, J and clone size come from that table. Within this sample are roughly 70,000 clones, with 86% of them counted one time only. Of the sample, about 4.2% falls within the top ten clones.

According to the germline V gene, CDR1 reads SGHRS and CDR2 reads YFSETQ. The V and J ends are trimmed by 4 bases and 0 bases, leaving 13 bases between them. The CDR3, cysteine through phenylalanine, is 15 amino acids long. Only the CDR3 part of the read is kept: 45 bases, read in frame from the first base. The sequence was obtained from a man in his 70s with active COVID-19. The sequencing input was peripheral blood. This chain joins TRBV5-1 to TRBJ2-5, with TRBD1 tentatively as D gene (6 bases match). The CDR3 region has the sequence CASSPNGGDQETQYF. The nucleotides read TGCGCCAGCAGCCCCAATGGGGGCGACCAAGAGACCCAGTACTTC.